These 10 T cell receptor beta chains were sequenced from one sample in a study of TIL therapy for anti-PD-1-resistant metastatic lung cancer. The immunoSEQ assay was v3. Produced via immunoSEQ multiplex PCR; TCRdb's table is partial and in-frame only. Of about 60,000 clones listed, under 75% were seen once; the top ten hold over 6.5%. Time point specified: pre-treatment sample, taken before nivolumab and TIL therapy. The sample here was blood, taken at baseline. These receptors were obtained from a person aged 25-85 years with non-small cell lung cancer.

The chain is built from TRBV27 and TRBJ2-7; the D gene is possibly TRBD1 (7 bases). Trimming took 6 bases from V and 11 from J, leaving 23 bases between them. Germline lookup yields CDR1 MNHEY and CDR2 SMNVEV (reference sequence). This CDR3 is 14 amino acids long. The CDR3 bases are TGTGCCAGCAGCGCACAACACCGACAGGGAGGAGAGTACTTC. Translating gives CASSAQHRQGGEYF.

The rearrangement uses TRBV2 and TRBJ1-2; D is unresolved. The CDR3 has 13 amino acids. V was shortened by 6 bases and J by 3 bases, with 11 bases between the two germline ends. The germline gives CDR1 SNHLY, CDR2 FYNNEI. CDR3 amino acids: CASRALDDYGYTF. CDR3 in DNA: TGTGCCAGCAGGGCCCTTGATGACTATGGCTACACCTTC.

V usage is TRBV11-1 and J usage is TRBJ2-7; no definite D call. CDR1 and CDR2 from the germline V gene are SGHAT and FQDESV (reference sequence). Trimming removed 1 base from V and 1 base from J, with 8 bases in between. The CDR3 loop spans 14 amino acids. The CDR3 is CASSLEGFSYEQYF. The CDR3 nucleotides read TGTGCCAGCAGCTTAGAAGGGTTTTCCTACGAGCAGTACTTC.

This clone was picked up a small number of times. CDR3: CASSLLAGWGEQYF. The CDR3 region has the DNA TGTGCCAGCAGCTTGCTAGCGGGGTGGGGCGAGCAGTACTTC. J is TRBJ2-7 and V is TRBV5-6; 9 nucleotides align to TRBD2. The CDR3 sequence is 14 residues long. In germline, CDR1 is SGHDT, CDR2 YYEEEE. The junction had 5 bases not matched to a gene; V was cut back by 1 base and J by 6 bases.

The rearrangement links TRBV5-1 to TRBJ1-2, with TRBD1 identical over 8 bases. Germline assignment: CDR1 SGHRS and CDR2 YFSETQ. V trimming: 4 bases; J trimming: 6 bases; junction bases outside the gene matches: 5. This CDR3 is built from 13 residues. DNA for the CDR3: TGCGCCAGCAGCCTAGGACAGGGAGATGGCTACACCTTC. This encodes CASSLGQGDGYTF.

As to this clone: The junction shows a germline mismatch at one end, possibly a read error. V gene TRBV11-2 combines with J gene TRBJ1-5, with D unresolved. CDR1 and CDR2 (germline): SGHAT, FQNNGV. The CDR3 totals 13 residues. CDR3 bases: TGTGCCAGCAGCGTAGAAGCCCATCAGCCCCAGCATTTT. It encodes CASSVEAHQPQHF.

In this sample, this clone turned up once. This chain's CDR3 is CAWSVGQRAAYEQYF. The CDR3 DNA reads as TGTGCCTGGAGTGTTGGTCAGAGGGCAGCCTACGAGCAGTACTTC. The rearrangement uses TRBV30 and TRBJ2-7; possible D gene TRBD2, 5 bases. This CDR3 has 15 amino acids. Trimming removed 0 bases at V and 2 bases at J, with 14 bases between. From germline, CDR1 is GTSNPN and CDR2 SVGIG (reference sequence).

CDR3 in amino acids: CSGRPGTTSDTQYF. CDR3 bases: TGCAGCGGACGGCCCGGAACTACCTCAGATACGCAGTATTTT. The genes are TRBV29-1 and TRBJ2-3; D is ambiguous. Germline values: CDR1 SQVTM, CDR2 ANQGSEA. V was trimmed by 7 bases and J by 4 bases, leaving 18 bases between them. The CDR3 has 14 residues.

V and J are TRBV6-1 and TRBJ2-1; D may be TRBD1 (6 bases). Germline V gene data show CDR1 as MNHNS and CDR2 as SASEGT. The germline V and J ends were trimmed by 2 bases and 5 bases, with 16 bases remaining between them. CDR3 length equals 16 residues. This CDR3 reads CASSEWGQGTNNEQFF. CDR3 nucleotides: TGTGCCAGCAGTGAATGGGGGCAGGGGACCAACAATGAGCAGTTCTTC.

CDR3 bases: TGCGCCAGCAGCTCCAGACGCACAGGGGGCGTGAGTGAAGCTTTCTTT. Its translation: CASSSRRTGGVSEAFF. The chain is built from TRBV5-1 and TRBJ1-1, with TRBD1 matching 9 bases. V trimming: 3 bases; J trimming: 7 bases; junction bases outside the gene matches: 13. Germline CDR1 SGHRS, CDR2 YFSETQ. The CDR3 spans 16 residues.